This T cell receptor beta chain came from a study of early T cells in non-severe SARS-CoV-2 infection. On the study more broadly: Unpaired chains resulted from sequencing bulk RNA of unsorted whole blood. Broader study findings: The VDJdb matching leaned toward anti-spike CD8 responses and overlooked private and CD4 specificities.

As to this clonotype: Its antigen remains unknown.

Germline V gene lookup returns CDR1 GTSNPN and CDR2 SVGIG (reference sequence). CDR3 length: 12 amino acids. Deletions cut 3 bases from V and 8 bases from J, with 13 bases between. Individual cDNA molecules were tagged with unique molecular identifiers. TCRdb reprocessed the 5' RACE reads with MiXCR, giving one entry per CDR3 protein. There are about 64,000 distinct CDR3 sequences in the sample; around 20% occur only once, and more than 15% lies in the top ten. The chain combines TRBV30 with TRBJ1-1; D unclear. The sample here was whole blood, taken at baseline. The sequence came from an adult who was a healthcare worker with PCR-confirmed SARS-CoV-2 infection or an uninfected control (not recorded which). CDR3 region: CAWRPLWSEAFF. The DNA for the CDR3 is TGTGCCTGGAGGCCCCTATGGAGCGAAGCTTTCTTT.